Sequencing of this T cell receptor (beta chain) was carried out in a study of CD8+CD57+ T cells in acquired aplastic anemia. Study-level background: DNA per sorted CD4+ or CD8+ sample ranged about 0.17 to 27.4 ug, averaging around 3.2 ug.

On this clonotype itself: Compared with germline, one end of the junction differs, possibly owing to a read error.

The study profiled TCR beta VDJ and CDR3 using genomic DNA as template. From the reads, TCRdb called clonotypes with MiXCR, one entry per CDR3 protein. Here the sample spans 150,000 to 200,000 distinct CDR3 sequences, around half being singletons. The CDR3 contains 15 residues. The V gene's germline CDR1 is SNHLY and CDR2 FYNNEI. Those patients picked for sequencing had displayed CD8+CD57+ cell expansion on flow cytometry. The chain links TRBV2 to TRBJ2-2, with D perhaps being TRBD1 or TRBD2 (7 bases each). This receptor was identified in a human donor with aplastic anemia. Sequencing was performed on sorted CD4+, CD8+, or CD8+CD57+ T cells (not recorded which) from PBMCs. CDR3 amino acids: CAGKREGAGTEELFF. The CDR3 DNA sequence: TGTGCCGGCAAAAGGGAGGGGGCAGGAACCGAGGAGCTGTTTTTT. The complete variable domain, with remaining parts taken from reference TRBV2 and TRBJ2-2, reads EPEVTQTPSHQVTQMGQEVILRCVPISNHLYFYWYRQILGQKVEFLVSFYNNEISEKSEIFDDQFSVERPDGSNFTLKIRSTKLEDSAMYFCAGKREGAGTEELFFGEGSRLTVL.